Below are 30 T cell receptor beta chains sequenced from a single sample in a study of shared clonotypes between healthy human individuals. Profiled with immunoSEQ multiplex PCR; TCRdb holds only in-frame clones, not every one. The table shows roughly 1,500,000 clones, with 98% occurring only once. The specimen was naive CD4+ T cells sorted from blood. Subset meaning: CD45RA+ positively selected. These receptors all come from a man between 25 and 39 years old in good health.

A remark on this clone: Other DNA sequences of this sample code for an identical CDR3. J is TRBJ2-1 and V is TRBV29-1, with 7 bases matching TRBD2. The CDR3 contains 10 residues. J lost 7 bases, V lost 6 bases, and 0 bases had no gene match. From germline, CDR1 is SQVTM and CDR2 ANQGSEA. DNA of the CDR3: TGCAGCGTAGCGGGAAATGAGCAGTTCTTC. Encoded protein: CSVAGNEQFF.

This sequence joins TRBV5-4 and TRBJ1-1; D perhaps matches TRBD1 (5 bases). V was pared by 1 base and J by 4 bases, with 17 bases between. Germline CDR1 SGHNT, CDR2 YYREEE (reference sequence). The CDR3 loop spans 16 amino acids. The CDR3 loop is CASSLHPSGSGTEAFF. CDR3 in DNA: TGTGCCAGCAGCTTGCATCCATCAGGGTCGGGCACTGAAGCTTTCTTT.

The J gene is TRBJ2-2, the V gene TRBV30, with D possibly TRBD2 on 5 matching bases. This CDR3 spans 14 amino acids. The ends were cut back, 2 bases at V and 5 bases at J, with 12 bases in the middle. Germline CDR1 and CDR2: GTSNPN and SVGIG (reference sequence). CDR3 sequence reads: CAWSTGLGTGELFF. CDR3 coding DNA: TGTGCCTGGAGTACGGGGTTGGGAACCGGGGAGCTGTTTTTT.

The chain couples TRBV15 to TRBJ2-1; D might be TRBD2 (5 bases). Looked up from germline, CDR1 is LNHNV and CDR2 is YYDKDF (reference sequence). The CDR3 is made up of 23 amino acids. V was shortened by 8 bases and J by 4 bases, with 42 bases between the two germline ends. The CDR3 reads CATGNRRARPASGKRHRYNEQFF. In DNA, the CDR3 is TGTGCCACCGGCAATAGGAGAGCCCGCCCAGCTTCGGGAAAGCGCCACCGATACAATGAGCAGTTCTTC.

This chain uses TRBV21-1 with TRBJ2-7; the table's D call TRBD1 went unverified against the DNA. TRBV21-1 is a known pseudogene. The CDR3 consists of 18 residues. CDR3 residues: CASSKDPYDRGEAYEQYF. Written as DNA, the CDR3 is TGTGCCAGCAGCAAAGATCCCTATGACAGGGGGGAAGCCTACGAGCAGTACTTC.

The chain couples TRBV4-1 to TRBJ2-7; TRBD2 matches at 7 bases. J was trimmed by 4 bases and V by 1 base; bases with no gene match: 7. Germline CDR1 and CDR2: MGHRA and YSYEKL. The CDR3 is made up of 15 amino acids. The CDR3 bases are TGCGCCAGCAGCCAAGGGTTGGGACTAACATACGAGCAGTACTTC. This sequence encodes CASSQGLGLTYEQYF.

V usage is TRBV10-3 and J usage is TRBJ1-4; a weak D match, TRBD1 (5 bases). This CDR3 contains 17 residues. V was shortened by 2 bases and J by 3 bases, with 16 bases between the two germline ends. The germline gives CDR1 ENHRY, CDR2 SYGVKD. CDR3 sequence reads: CAISERRGMGANEKLFF. The CDR3 bases are TGTGCCATCAGTGAGCGGAGGGGAATGGGAGCTAATGAAAAACTGTTTTTT.

The CDR3 protein is CASGASSYEQYF. The CDR3 nucleotides are TGTGCGAGCGGGGCGAGCTCCTACGAGCAGTACTTC. The chain carries TRBV11-2 and TRBJ2-7; 7 nucleotides align to TRBD2. Germline loops: CDR1 SGHAT, CDR2 FQNNGV. The CDR3 runs 12 residues.

The chain uses TRBV7-9 and TRBJ2-3; tentatively, D is TRBD1 (6 bases). Trimming shortened V by 2 bases and J by 1 base, and 16 bases separated the two germline ends. This CDR3 contains 17 residues. Per germline, CDR1 SEHNR and CDR2 FQNEAQ (reference sequence). CDR3 residues: CASSLCRTAPCTDTQYF. Written as DNA, the CDR3 is TGTGCCAGCAGCTTATGTAGGACAGCCCCGTGCACAGATACGCAGTATTTT.

V gene TRBV7-9 combines with J gene TRBJ2-3, with 14 bases that match TRBD2. Unmatched junction bases numbered 5, after V lost 5 bases and J lost 4 bases. Germline V gene sequence: CDR1 SEHNR, CDR2 FQNEAQ (reference sequence). CDR3 length equals 16 residues. The CDR3 DNA reads as TGTGCCAGCAGCCCCAGGACTAGCGGGAGGCCAGATACGCAGTATTTT. The encoded protein is CASSPRTSGRPDTQYF. The full variable domain, completed using reference TRBV7-9 and TRBJ2-3, is DTGVSQNPRHKITKRGQNVTFRCDPISEHNRLYWYRQTLGQGPEFLTYFQNEAQLEKSRLLSDRFSAERPKGSFSTLEIQRTEQGDSAMYLCASSPRTSGRPDTQYFGPGTRLTVL.

DNA of the CDR3: TGTGCCAGTAACCTCGTGGGACAGGGGGCGCTCAATGAGCAGTTCTTC. Translating gives CASNLVGQGALNEQFF. The gene calls are TRBV19 and TRBJ2-1; 12 bases agree with TRBD1. The junction had 10 bases not matched to a gene; V was cut back by 7 bases and J by 6 bases. Germline assignment: CDR1 LNHDA and CDR2 SQIVND (reference sequence). The CDR3 consists of 16 residues.

The chain recombines TRBV2 with TRBJ2-5; 10 bases fit TRBD1. V trimming: 0 bases; J trimming: 4 bases; junction bases outside the gene matches: 20. Per the germline V gene, CDR1 is SNHLY and CDR2 is FYNNEI. The CDR3 is 21 amino acids. CDR3 in amino acids: CASSEAPWGQGRISVVETQYF. CDR3 DNA: TGTGCCAGCAGTGAAGCGCCCTGGGGACAGGGGAGGATTTCAGTGGTAGAGACCCAGTACTTC. The whole variable domain, remainder taken from reference TRBV2 and TRBJ2-5, is EPEVTQTPSHQVTQMGQEVILRCVPISNHLYFYWYRQILGQKVEFLVSFYNNEISEKSEIFDDQFSVERPDGSNFTLKIRSTKLEDSAMYFCASSEAPWGQGRISVVETQYFGPGTRLLVL.

This clone was seen a single time. The chain couples TRBV4-1 to TRBJ2-7, with TRBD2 identical over 11 bases. Germline assignment: CDR1 MGHRA and CDR2 YSYEKL. V lost 0 bases and J lost 4; bases outside the gene matches: 11. CDR3 length equals 18 residues. The CDR3 bases are TGCGCCAGCAGCCAAGAGGCACTAGCGGGAGCTAACACTTACGAGCAGTACTTC. Its translation is CASSQEALAGANTYEQYF.

Notes on this clone: The same CDR3 can be traced to other DNA sequences in this sample. V and J are TRBV18 and TRBJ1-1; 7 bases line up with TRBD1. The CDR3 runs 14 residues. In germline, CDR1 is KGHSH, CDR2 LQKENI. V gave up 6 bases and J gave up 0 bases; unmatched junction bases: 4. The CDR3 DNA follows: TGTGCCAGCTCTCCGGACAGGCTGAACACTGAAGCTTTCTTT. Encoded protein: CASSPDRLNTEAFF.

This clone was seen once. The CDR3 bases are TGTGCCAGCACCGATGGGGGGACTAGCGGGGAGACCCAGTACTTC. Translation: CASTDGGTSGETQYF. The rearrangement uses TRBV2 and TRBJ2-5; 12 bases match TRBD2. Trimming at V came to 7 bases and at J to 5 bases, leaving 8 bases not matched to a gene. This CDR3 has 15 amino acids. Germline V gene data show CDR1 as SNHLY and CDR2 as FYNNEI. Drawing the rest from reference TRBV2 and TRBJ2-5, the complete variable domain is EPEVTQTPSHQVTQMGQEVILRCVPISNHLYFYWYRQILGQKVEFLVSFYNNEISEKSEIFDDQFSVERPDGSNFTLKIRSTKLEDSAMYFCASTDGGTSGETQYFGPGTRLLVL.

J is TRBJ2-7 and V is TRBV10-2, with D perhaps TRBD2 (6 bases). Between the trimmed V and J ends, which lost 3 bases and 2 bases, there was a span of 14 bases. The CDR3 runs 15 residues. Germline CDR1 is WSHSY and CDR2 is SAAADI. The CDR3 spells CASSDPPGLPYEQYF. The CDR3 nucleotides are TGCGCCAGCAGTGACCCTCCGGGACTTCCCTACGAGCAGTACTTC.

The genes are TRBV2 and TRBJ2-1; maybe TRBD2 (6 bases). The germline CDR1 and CDR2 sequences are SNHLY and FYNNEI. The CDR3 sequence is 16 residues long. Trimming took off 5 bases at V and 0 bases at J, with 14 bases between the two ends. DNA of the CDR3: TGTGCCAGCAGTAAAAAGACTAGATCCTCCTACAATGAGCAGTTCTTC. It codes for CASSKKTRSSYNEQFF. The entire variable domain, with the rest obtained from reference TRBV2 and TRBJ2-1, is as follows: EPEVTQTPSHQVTQMGQEVILRCVPISNHLYFYWYRQILGQKVEFLVSFYNNEISEKSEIFDDQFSVERPDGSNFTLKIRSTKLEDSAMYFCASSKKTRSSYNEQFFGPGTRLTVL.

This chain links TRBV19 with TRBJ2-7; D is unresolved. CDR3 size: 13 residues. Deletions cut 5 bases from V and 4 bases from J, with 12 bases between. Per germline, CDR1 LNHDA and CDR2 SQIVND (reference sequence). The CDR3 region is CASSAARRYEQYF. The CDR3 DNA is TGTGCCAGTAGTGCAGCCAGAAGGTACGAGCAGTACTTC.

About this clone: Its ends do not fully match the called genes, so a read error is possible. V gene TRBV7-7 combines with J gene TRBJ2-1; D might be TRBD2 (6 bases). CDR1 SSHAT and CDR2 FNYEAQ come from the germline V gene (reference sequence). The CDR3 is made up of 15 amino acids. CDR3 region: CASSSSGVSYNEQFF. CDR3 coding DNA: TGTGCTAGCAGCTCGTCGGGGGTCTCCTACAATGAGCAGTTCTTC.

This chain uses TRBV19 with TRBJ1-3; tentatively, D is TRBD1 (5 bases). V was pared by 5 bases and J by 2 bases, with 13 bases between. This CDR3 comprises 15 residues. Germline CDR1 LNHDA, CDR2 SQIVND (reference sequence). Here the CDR3 reads CASSATRVPGNTIYF. CDR3 nucleotide sequence: TGTGCCAGTAGTGCGACCAGGGTACCTGGAAACACCATATATTTT. The full variable domain, in which reference TRBV19 and TRBJ1-3 provide the parts outside the CDR3, is DGGITQSPKYLFRKEGQNVTLSCEQNLNHDAMYWYRQDPGQGLRLIYYSQIVNDFQKGDIAEGYSVSREKKESFPLTVTSAQKNPTAFYLCASSATRVPGNTIYFGEGSWLTVV.

The chain combines TRBV29-1 with TRBJ2-1; D is possibly TRBD2 (6 bases). Trimming cost V 6 bases and J 6 bases, with 18 bases left between them. The CDR3 is made up of 14 amino acids. Per germline, CDR1 SQVTM and CDR2 ANQGSEA. Here the CDR3 reads CSVAGTSRSNEQFF. In nucleotides, the CDR3 is TGCAGCGTCGCTGGGACTTCCAGGAGCAATGAGCAGTTCTTC.

This chain uses TRBV11-2 with TRBJ1-3; unclear D gene. The CDR3 contains 14 residues. Germline values: CDR1 SGHAT, CDR2 FQNNGV. V was cut by 4 bases and J by 4 bases, with 11 bases left in between. The CDR3 DNA reads as TGTGCCAGCAGCTCCATTAAATCGGGAAACACCATATATTTT. Translation: CASSSIKSGNTIYF.

The chain recombines TRBV15 with TRBJ2-2; D is unresolved. Trimming took 1 base from V and 4 from J, leaving 10 bases between them. Germline lookup yields CDR1 LNHNV and CDR2 YYDKDF (reference sequence). This CDR3 is 15 amino acids long. The CDR3 DNA is TGTGCCACCAGCAGAGTGGCCGATGGCACCGGGGAGCTGTTTTTT. Translating gives CATSRVADGTGELFF.

This chain uses TRBV9 with TRBJ2-3; no reliable D call. This CDR3 contains 13 residues. Trimming removed 0 bases at V and 6 bases at J, with 8 bases between. The germline CDR1 and CDR2 sequences are SGDLS and YYNGEE. CDR3 sequence (DNA): TGTGCCAGCAGCGTAGCCCCGCACGATACGCAGTATTTT. Translated, it gives CASSVAPHDTQYF.

The rearrangement links TRBV19 to TRBJ2-1, with 7 bases matching TRBD2. Trimming cost V 1 base and J 7 bases; bases outside gene matches: 7. The CDR3 length is 15 residues. Germline-derived CDR1 and CDR2 are LNHDA and SQIVND (reference sequence). The CDR3: CASSIGGRARNEQFF. The DNA of the CDR3 is TGTGCCAGTAGTATAGGAGGGAGGGCGAGGAATGAGCAGTTCTTC.

This chain connects TRBV7-9 to TRBJ2-7; the match to TRBD2 covers 9 bases. Germline V gene lookup returns CDR1 SEHNR and CDR2 FQNEAQ (reference sequence). Trimming at V came to 5 bases and at J to 2 bases, leaving 13 bases not matched to a gene. The CDR3 length is 17 residues. The CDR3, as DNA: TGTGCCAGCAGCCCCGGGGTGGGGACTAGCACGACCTACGAGCAGTACTTC. It yields the protein CASSPGVGTSTTYEQYF.

This clone was recorded only once. The chain has TRBV7-3 and TRBJ1-2, with 8 bases matching TRBD1. This CDR3 region has 15 residues. V lost 4 bases and J lost 4; bases outside the gene matches: 8. Germline V gene sequence: CDR1 SGHTA, CDR2 FQGTGA. The CDR3 DNA reads TGTGCCAGCAGCTCGCGACAGGGGATTAGCTATGGCTACACCTTC. Protein product: CASSSRQGISYGYTF.

The chain couples TRBV5-1 to TRBJ1-3; D is perhaps TRBD1 (5 bases). Looked up from germline, CDR1 is SGHRS and CDR2 is YFSETQ. This CDR3 region has 14 residues. Trimming cost V 1 base and J 2 bases, with 7 bases left between them. The CDR3 nucleotides read TGCGCCAGCAGCTTGAGAGGGGCTGGAAACACCATATATTTT. Its protein is CASSLRGAGNTIYF.

J is TRBJ2-7 and V is TRBV4-1, with D possibly being TRBD2 (6 bases). The CDR3 runs to 13 residues. V was cut by 4 bases and J by 6 bases, with 13 bases left in between. Germline lookup yields CDR1 MGHRA and CDR2 YSYEKL. This CDR3 is CASSLGGPTEQYF. The CDR3 DNA reads as TGCGCCAGCAGCCTGGGGGGTCCAACCGAGCAGTACTTC.

Only one count was recorded for this clone. The chain carries TRBV9 and TRBJ2-1, with 9 bases that match TRBD2. CDR1 and CDR2 (germline): SGDLS, YYNGEE. The trim removed 0 bases at V and 0 bases at J, leaving 16 bases unmatched. The CDR3 consists of 21 residues. The CDR3 DNA is TGTGCCAGCAGCGTAGGGGGGCTGGGGCTAGCGGGGCCCGGCTCCTACAATGAGCAGTTCTTC. Residues: CASSVGGLGLAGPGSYNEQFF.